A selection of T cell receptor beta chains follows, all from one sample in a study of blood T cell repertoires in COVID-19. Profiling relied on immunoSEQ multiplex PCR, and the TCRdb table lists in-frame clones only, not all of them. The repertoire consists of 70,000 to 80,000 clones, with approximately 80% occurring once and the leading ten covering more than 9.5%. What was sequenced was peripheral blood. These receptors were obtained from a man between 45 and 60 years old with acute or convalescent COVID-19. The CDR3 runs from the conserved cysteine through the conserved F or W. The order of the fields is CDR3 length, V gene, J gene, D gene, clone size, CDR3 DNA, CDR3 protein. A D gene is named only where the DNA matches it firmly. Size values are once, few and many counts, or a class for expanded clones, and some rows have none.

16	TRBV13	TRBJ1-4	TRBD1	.	TGTGCCAGCAGCTTCGCCCAGACAGGGGGAGGTGAAAAACTGTTTTTT	CASSFAQTGGGEKLFF
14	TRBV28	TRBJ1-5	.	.	TGTGCCAGCAGTTTGAGGAGTAGCAATCAGCCCCAGCATTTT	CASSLRSSNQPQHF
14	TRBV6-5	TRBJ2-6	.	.	TGTGCCAGCAGTTTAAACTCTGGGGCCAACGTCCTGACTTTC	CASSLNSGANVLTF
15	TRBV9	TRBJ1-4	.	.	TGTGCCAGCAGCGTAGCCGGGACACATAATGAAAAACTGTTTTTT	CASSVAGTHNEKLFF
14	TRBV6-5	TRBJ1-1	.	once	TGTGCCAGCAGTTACACGGGGGGGTACACTGAAGCTTTCTTT	CASSYTGGYTEAFF
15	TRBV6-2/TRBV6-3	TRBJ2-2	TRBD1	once	TGTGCCAGCAGTTACTACAGGGGATCCACCGGGGAGCTGTTTTTT	CASSYYRGSTGELFF
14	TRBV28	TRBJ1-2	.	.	TGTGCCAGCAGTTTATTCCCAGGGGAAGGCGGCTACACCTTC	CASSLFPGEGGYTF
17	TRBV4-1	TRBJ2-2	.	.	TGCGCCAGCAGCCAAGAAGGGCCGATCCTAGCAGGCGGGGAGCTGTTTTTT	CASSQEGPILAGGELFF
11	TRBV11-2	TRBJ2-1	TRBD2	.	TGTGCCAGTCGACTAGCGGGAACGCAGTTCTTC	CASRLAGTQFF
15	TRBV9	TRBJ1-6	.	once	TGTGCCAGCAGCGCCAACCCAGGGGCGGGTTCACCCCTCCACTTT	CASSANPGAGSPLHF
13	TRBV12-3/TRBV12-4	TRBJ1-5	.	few	TGTGCCAGCAGTAGACAGGGCAATCAGCCCCAGCATTTT	CASSRQGNQPQHF
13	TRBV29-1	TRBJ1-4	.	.	TGCAGCGTTGGGGCAGTTAATAATGAAAAACTGTTTTTT	CSVGAVNNEKLFF
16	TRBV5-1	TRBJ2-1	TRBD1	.	TGCGCCAGCAGCTTGGGACAGGGGCACCTTTACAATGAGCAGTTCTTC	CASSLGQGHLYNEQFF
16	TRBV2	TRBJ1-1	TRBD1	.	TGTGCCAGCAGGTACCGGGACAGGGGGTCGTACACTGAAGCTTTCTTT	CASRYRDRGSYTEAFF
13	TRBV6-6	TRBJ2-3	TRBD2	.	TGTGCCAGCAGTGCCGGGAGGGCAGATACGCAGTATTTT	CASSAGRADTQYF
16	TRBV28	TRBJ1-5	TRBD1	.	TGTGCCAGCAGTTCAGGGGGGAGTTATAGCAATCAGCCCCAGCATTTT	CASSSGGSYSNQPQHF
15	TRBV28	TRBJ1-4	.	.	TGTGCCAGCAGTTCCCGGGGGACTTCACGCGGCAAACTGTTTTTT	CASSSRGTSRGKLFF
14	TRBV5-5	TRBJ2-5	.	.	TGTGCCAGCAGCCCCGGTGGAGGGCGCGAGACCCAGTACTTC	CASSPGGGRETQYF
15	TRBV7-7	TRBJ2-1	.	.	TGTGCCAGCAGCTCGACTAGAAGCTCCTACAGTGAGCAGTTCTTC	CASSSTRSSYSEQFF
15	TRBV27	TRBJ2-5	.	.	TGTGCCAGCAGTTTCAAAGACGGGTCCCAAGAGACCCAGTACTTC	CASSFKDGSQETQYF
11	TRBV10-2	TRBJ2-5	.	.	TGCGCCAGCAGTGAGCTCGAGACCCAGTACTTC	CASSELETQYF
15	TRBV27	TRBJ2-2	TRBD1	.	TGTGCCAGCAGTTCCGGACAGGGTTACTCCGGGGAGCTGTTTTTT	CASSSGQGYSGELFF
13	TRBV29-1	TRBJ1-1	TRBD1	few	TGCAGCGTGGCAGGGGGCGAGAACACTGAAGCTTTCTTT	CSVAGGENTEAFF
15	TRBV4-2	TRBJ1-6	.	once	TGTGCCAGCAGCCCTCAAAGAGCCGCGAATTCACCCCTCCACTTT	CASSPQRAANSPLHF
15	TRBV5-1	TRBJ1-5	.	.	TGCGCCAGCAGCTTGGAAGGAGACAGCAATCAGCCCCAGCATTTT	CASSLEGDSNQPQHF
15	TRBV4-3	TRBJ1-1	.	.	TGCGCCAGCAGCCACTACAGCTCCATGAACACTGAAGCTTTCTTT	CASSHYSSMNTEAFF
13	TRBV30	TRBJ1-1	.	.	TGTGCCTGGAGCCTGGGGGGGCTCGCTGAAGCTTTCTTT	CAWSLGGLAEAFF
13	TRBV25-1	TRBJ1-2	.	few	TGTGCCAGCAGTGACGGGGGAGCAGGTGGCTACACCTTC	CASSDGGAGGYTF
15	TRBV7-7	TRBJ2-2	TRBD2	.	TGTGCCAGCAGCCTCAGCGGGGGGAACACCGGGGAGCTGTTTTTT	CASSLSGGNTGELFF
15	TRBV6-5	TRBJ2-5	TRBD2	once	TGTGCCAGCAAGGCTAGCGGGGGGGCTGGAGAGACCCAGTACTTC	CASKASGGAGETQYF
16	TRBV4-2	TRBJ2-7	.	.	TGTGCCAGCAGCCAAGATGACCAGCGGGCTAACTACGAGCAGTACTTC	CASSQDDQRANYEQYF
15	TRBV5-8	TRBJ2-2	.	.	TGTGCCAGCAGCTTGGGCCAGGGGAGTCCCGGGGAGCTGTTTTTT	CASSLGQGSPGELFF
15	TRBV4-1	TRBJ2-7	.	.	TGCGCCAGCAGCCAACAGGGACTGAACACCTACGAGCAGTACTTC	CASSQQGLNTYEQYF
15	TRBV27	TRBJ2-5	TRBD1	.	TGTGCCAGCAGTTCCCCGGGACAGGCAGTGGAGACCCAGTACTTC	CASSSPGQAVETQYF
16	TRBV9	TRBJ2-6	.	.	TGTGCCAGCAGCACTCCCCAGGGATCTGGGGCCAACGTCCTGACTTTC	CASSTPQGSGANVLTF
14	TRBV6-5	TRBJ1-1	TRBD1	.	TGTGCCAGCAGCTACCAAGACAGGGGCACTGAAGCTTTCTTT	CASSYQDRGTEAFF
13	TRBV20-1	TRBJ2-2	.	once	TGCAGTGCTAGTGGTGTCGTCACCGGGGAGCTGTTTTTT	CSASGVVTGELFF
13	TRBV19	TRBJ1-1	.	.	TGTGCCAGTAGGTGGCAGAGGGACACTGAAGCTTTCTTT	CASRWQRDTEAFF
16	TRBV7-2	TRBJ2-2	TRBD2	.	TGTGCCACTCTTTCCACAGCGGGGGTGGGAACCGGGGAGCTGTTTTTT	CATLSTAGVGTGELFF
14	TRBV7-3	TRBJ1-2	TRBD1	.	TGTGCCAGCAGCCCTGGACAGGGGCACTATGGCTACACCTTC	CASSPGQGHYGYTF
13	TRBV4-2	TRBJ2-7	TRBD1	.	TGTGCCAGCAGCTCCGGGACAGCCTACGAGCAGTACTTC	CASSSGTAYEQYF
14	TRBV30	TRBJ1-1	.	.	TGTGCCTGGACCCCGCCAGGCGCTAACACTGAAGCTTTCTTT	CAWTPPGANTEAFF
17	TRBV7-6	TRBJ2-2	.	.	TGTGCCAGCAGCAAACAAGGAAGACAGGAACAATACGGGGAGCTGTTTTTT	CASSKQGRQEQYGELFF
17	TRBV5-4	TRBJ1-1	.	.	TGTGCCAGCAGCCGGGGGACCGCATTCCACATGAACACTGAAGCTTTCTTT	CASSRGTAFHMNTEAFF
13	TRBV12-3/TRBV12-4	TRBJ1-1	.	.	TGTGCCAGCAGTCTCAGGGGGAACACTGAAGCTTTCTTT	CASSLRGNTEAFF
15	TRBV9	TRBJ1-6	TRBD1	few	TGTGCCAGCAGCCCAAGACAGGGTCTCGGGGCACCCCTCCACTTT	CASSPRQGLGAPLHF
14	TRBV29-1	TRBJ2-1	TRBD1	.	TGCAGCGTTCGCGACAGGGGGGGCTACAATGAGCAGTTCTTC	CSVRDRGGYNEQFF
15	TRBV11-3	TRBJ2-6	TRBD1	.	TGTGCCAGCAGCTTTACAGGGGCTGGGGCCAACGTCCTGACTTTC	CASSFTGAGANVLTF
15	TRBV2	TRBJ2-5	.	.	TGTGCCAGCAGTGCGGGACTGGGCGACCAAGAGACCCAGTACTTC	CASSAGLGDQETQYF
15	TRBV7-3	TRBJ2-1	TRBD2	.	TGTGCCAGCAGCTTAATTAGCGGGGAGTACAATGAGCAGTTCTTC	CASSLISGEYNEQFF
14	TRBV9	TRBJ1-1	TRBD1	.	TGTGCCAGCAGCGTACAGGGGGCGGGTACTGAAGCTTTCTTT	CASSVQGAGTEAFF
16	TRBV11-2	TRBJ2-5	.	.	TGTGCCAGCAGCTCAAGACGCCAGCGAACCCAAGAGACCCAGTACTTC	CASSSRRQRTQETQYF
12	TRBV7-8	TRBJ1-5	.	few	TGTGCCAGCGACGGGAGGACTCAGCCCCAGCATTTT	CASDGRTQPQHF
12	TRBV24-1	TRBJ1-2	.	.	TGTGCCCCTCTGTTCGCCAGGGTCGGCTACACCTTC	CAPLFARVGYTF
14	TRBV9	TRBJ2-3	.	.	TGTGCCAGCAGCCTGCAGGGAGGAACAGATACGCAGTATTTT	CASSLQGGTDTQYF